The following is a TCR beta chain sequence with its context. The junction does not match germline at one end; this may be a read error. In germline, CDR1 is MNHEY, CDR2 SVGAGI. This CDR3 is built from 13 residues. Clones were sequenced by immunoSEQ multiplex PCR, and TCRdb holds only the in-frame ones, with some missing. The table has approximately 330,000 clones, roughly 87% seen once. This record comes from a study of blood T cell repertoires in COVID-19. Across the whole study: Italy, Spain and the United States were the sources of the convalescent and acute COVID-19 samples. Sample material is recorded as cDNA or gDNA derived from T cells, B-cell-depleted T cells, or PBMCs.

The TCR originated in a man under 40 with COVID-19, enrolled during active disease. What was sequenced was peripheral blood. The rearrangement links TRBV6-5 to TRBJ2-7; perhaps TRBD1 as D (6 bases). The CDR3 DNA sequence: TGTGCCAGCAGAGCGACAGGTTCCTACGGGCAGTACTTC. It is translated as CASRATGSYGQYF.